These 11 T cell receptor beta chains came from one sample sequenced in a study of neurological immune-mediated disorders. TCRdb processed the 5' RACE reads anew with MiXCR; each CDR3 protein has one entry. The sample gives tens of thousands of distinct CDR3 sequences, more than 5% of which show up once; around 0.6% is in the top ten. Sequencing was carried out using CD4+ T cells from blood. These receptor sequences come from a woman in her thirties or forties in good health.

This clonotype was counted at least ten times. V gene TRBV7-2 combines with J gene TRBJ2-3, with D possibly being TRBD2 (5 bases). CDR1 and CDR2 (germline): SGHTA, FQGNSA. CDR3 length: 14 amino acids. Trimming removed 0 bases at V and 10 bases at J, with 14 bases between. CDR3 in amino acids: CASSLAPLVHPQYF. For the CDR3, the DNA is TGTGCCAGCAGCTTAGCGCCACTAGTTCACCCGCAGTATTTT.

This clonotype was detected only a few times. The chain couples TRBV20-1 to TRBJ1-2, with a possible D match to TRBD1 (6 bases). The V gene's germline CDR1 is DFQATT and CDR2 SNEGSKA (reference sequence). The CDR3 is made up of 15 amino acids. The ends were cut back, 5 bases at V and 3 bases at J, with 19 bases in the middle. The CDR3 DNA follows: TGCAGTGCTCAGGGGCGGACGGGATCCTACTATGGCTACACCTTC. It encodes CSAQGRTGSYYGYTF.

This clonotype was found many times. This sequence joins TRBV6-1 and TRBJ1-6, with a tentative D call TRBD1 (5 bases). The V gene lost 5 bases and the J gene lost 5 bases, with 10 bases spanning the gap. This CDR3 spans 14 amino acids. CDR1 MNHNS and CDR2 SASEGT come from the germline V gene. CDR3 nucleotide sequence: TGTGCCAGCAGTTTGGGGACTAATAATTCACCCCTCCACTTT. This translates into CASSLGTNNSPLHF.

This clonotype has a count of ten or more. The CDR3 nucleotides are TGTGCCAGCAGCGCAATCCTCGGACCAACTAATGAAAAACTGTTTTTT. This encodes CASSAILGPTNEKLFF. The chain combines TRBV5-6 with TRBJ1-4, with D uncertain. V lost 4 bases and J lost 0, with 13 bases in between. The CDR3 is 16 amino acids. Germline assignment: CDR1 SGHDT and CDR2 YYEEEE.

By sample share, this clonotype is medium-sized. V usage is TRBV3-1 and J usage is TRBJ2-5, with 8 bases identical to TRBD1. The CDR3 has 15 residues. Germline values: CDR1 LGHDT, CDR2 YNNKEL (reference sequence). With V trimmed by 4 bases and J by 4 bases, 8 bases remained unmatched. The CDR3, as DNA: TGTGCCAGCAGCCCAGGAGACAGGGGACGAGAGACCCAGTACTTC. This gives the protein CASSPGDRGRETQYF.

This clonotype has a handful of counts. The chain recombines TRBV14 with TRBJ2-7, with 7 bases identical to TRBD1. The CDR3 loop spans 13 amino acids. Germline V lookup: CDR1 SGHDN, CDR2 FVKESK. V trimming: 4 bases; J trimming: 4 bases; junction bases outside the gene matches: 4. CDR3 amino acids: CASSLQGVYEQYF. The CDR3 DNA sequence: TGTGCCAGCAGCCTTCAGGGGGTGTACGAGCAGTACTTC.

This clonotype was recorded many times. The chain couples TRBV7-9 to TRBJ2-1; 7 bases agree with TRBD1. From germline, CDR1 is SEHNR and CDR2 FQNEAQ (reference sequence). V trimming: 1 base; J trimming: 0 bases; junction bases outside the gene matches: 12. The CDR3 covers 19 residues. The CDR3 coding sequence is TGTGCCAGCAGCTTAGTGGTCAAACAGGGGTTAGCCTCCTACAATGAGCAGTTCTTC. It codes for CASSLVVKQGLASYNEQFF.

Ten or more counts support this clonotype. The chain's CDR3 is CSAPGSTSGSLTSYEQYF. The CDR3, as DNA: TGCAGTGCCCCCGGTTCGACTAGCGGGTCCCTCACCTCCTACGAGCAGTACTTC. The chain joins TRBV20-1 to TRBJ2-7; 10 positions match TRBD2. Trimming removed 6 bases from V and 0 bases from J; junction bases left unmatched: 17. Germline-derived CDR1 and CDR2 are DFQATT and SNEGSKA (reference sequence). The CDR3 has 18 residues.

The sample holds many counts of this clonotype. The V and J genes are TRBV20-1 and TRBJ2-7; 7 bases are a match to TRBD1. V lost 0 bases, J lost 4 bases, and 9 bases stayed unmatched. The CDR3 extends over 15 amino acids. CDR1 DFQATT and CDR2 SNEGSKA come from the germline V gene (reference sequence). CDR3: CSARDQGRGKYEQYF. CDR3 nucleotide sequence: TGCAGTGCTAGAGATCAGGGCAGGGGGAAATACGAGCAGTACTTC.

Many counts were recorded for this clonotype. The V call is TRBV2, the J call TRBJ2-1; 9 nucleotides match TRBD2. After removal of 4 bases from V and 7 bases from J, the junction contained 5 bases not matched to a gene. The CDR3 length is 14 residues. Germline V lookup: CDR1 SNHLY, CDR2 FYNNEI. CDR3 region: CASSASGIRNEQFF. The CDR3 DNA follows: TGTGCCAGCAGTGCTAGCGGGATTAGGAATGAGCAGTTCTTC. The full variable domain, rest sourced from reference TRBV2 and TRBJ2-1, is EPEVTQTPSHQVTQMGQEVILRCVPISNHLYFYWYRQILGQKVEFLVSFYNNEISEKSEIFDDQFSVERPDGSNFTLKIRSTKLEDSAMYFCASSASGIRNEQFFGPGTRLTVL.

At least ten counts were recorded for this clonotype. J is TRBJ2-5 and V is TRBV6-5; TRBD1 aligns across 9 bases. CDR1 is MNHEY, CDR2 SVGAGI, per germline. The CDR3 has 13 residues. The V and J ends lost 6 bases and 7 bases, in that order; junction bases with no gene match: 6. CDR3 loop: CASRLGTGRTQYF. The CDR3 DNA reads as TGTGCCAGCAGACTCGGGACAGGGAGGACCCAGTACTTC.